This T cell receptor beta chain comes out of a study of Tregs in tolerant kidney transplant recipients. The study's findings and limits: Tregs expanded with activated donor B cells seemed most donor-specific.

Trimming pared 2 bases from V and 6 bases from J, leaving 7 bases between. Germline values: CDR1 MNHEY, CDR2 SMNVEV (reference sequence). This CDR3 is built from 12 residues. Profiled with immunoSEQ multiplex PCR; TCRdb holds only in-frame clones, not every one. The table has 60,000 or so clones, 83% seen once. For this clone: Its target is unknown.

The J gene is TRBJ1-2, the V gene TRBV27; D possibly corresponds to TRBD1 (5 bases). Sequenced sample: CD4+ T cells from blood. The sequence derives from a human donor in good health. CDR3 in amino acids: CASSLAGNGYTF. The CDR3 region has the DNA TGTGCCAGCAGTTTAGCAGGGAATGGCTACACCTTC.